The present TCR beta chain was sequenced within a study of blood T cell repertoires in COVID-19. Trimming at V came to 0 bases and at J to 7 bases, leaving 12 bases not matched to a gene. This CDR3 region has 17 residues. From germline, CDR1 is LNHNV and CDR2 YYDKDF (reference sequence). This clone occurred once. Libraries were prepared by immunoSEQ multiplex PCR; TCRdb keeps only in-frame clonotypes and omits some of them. The table has 200,000 or so clones, 92% seen once; the top ten hold around 0.84%. This rearrangement joins TRBV15 to TRBJ2-1; 7 nucleotides match TRBD2. Sequenced sample: peripheral blood. The receptor was derived from a man in his sixties with COVID-19, enrolled during active disease. The CDR3 DNA follows: TGTGCCACCAGCAGAGATCCTCCCGGGAGGAGTGGGAATGAGCAGTTCTTC. Translating gives CATSRDPPGRSGNEQFF.